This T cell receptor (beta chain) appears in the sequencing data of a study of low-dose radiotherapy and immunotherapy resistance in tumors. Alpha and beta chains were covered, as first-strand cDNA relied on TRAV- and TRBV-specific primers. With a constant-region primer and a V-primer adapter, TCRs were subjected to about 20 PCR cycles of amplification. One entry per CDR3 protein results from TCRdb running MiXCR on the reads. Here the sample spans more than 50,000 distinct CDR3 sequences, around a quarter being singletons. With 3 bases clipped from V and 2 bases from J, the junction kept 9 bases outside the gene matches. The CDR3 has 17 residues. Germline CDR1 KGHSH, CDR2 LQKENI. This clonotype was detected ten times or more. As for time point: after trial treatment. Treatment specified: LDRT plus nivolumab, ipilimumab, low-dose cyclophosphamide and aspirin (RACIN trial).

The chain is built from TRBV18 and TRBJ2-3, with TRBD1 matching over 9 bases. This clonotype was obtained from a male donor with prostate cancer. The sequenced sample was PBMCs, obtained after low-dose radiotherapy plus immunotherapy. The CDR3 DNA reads TGTGCCAGCTCACCTACCGGGACAGGGATGGACACAGATACGCAGTATTTT. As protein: CASSPTGTGMDTDTQYF.